This TCR beta chain came from a study of blood T cells in healthy people across ages. Alongside a J-beta primer mix, a sample-barcoded 5' primer served in a second PCR lasting about 7 to 11 cycles. Each of the cDNA molecules was tagged by a template-switch adaptor with 12 random nucleotides. TCRdb used MiXCR to reprocess the 5' RACE reads, holding one entry per CDR3 protein. The data hold about 680,000 distinct CDR3 sequences, with roughly 50% observed a single time. Trimming shortened V by 2 bases and J by 1 base, and 3 bases separated the two germline ends. The CDR3 totals 14 residues. Germline CDR1 reads MNHEY; CDR2 reads SVGAGI.

The chain combines TRBV6-5 with TRBJ2-6; D is uncertain. The sequenced material came from blood. This receptor was taken from a woman in her sixties in good health. CDR3 nucleotides: TGTGCCAGCAGTTACGTGTCTGGGGCCAACGTCCTGACTTTC. Residues: CASSYVSGANVLTF.